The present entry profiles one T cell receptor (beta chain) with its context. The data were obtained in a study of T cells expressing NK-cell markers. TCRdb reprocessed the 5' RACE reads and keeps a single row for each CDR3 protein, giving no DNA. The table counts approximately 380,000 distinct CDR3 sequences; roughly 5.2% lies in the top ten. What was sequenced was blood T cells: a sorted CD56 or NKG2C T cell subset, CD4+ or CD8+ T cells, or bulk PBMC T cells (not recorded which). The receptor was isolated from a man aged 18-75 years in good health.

CDR3 sequence: CASSPRGLGANVLTF. This chain connects TRBV7-9 to TRBJ2-6; the TRBD1 assignment by TCRdb is unverifiable without DNA. The CDR3 has 15 amino acids. The V gene's germline CDR1 is SEHNR and CDR2 FQNEAQ (reference sequence). Together with reference TRBV7-9 and TRBJ2-6, the CDR3 gives the full variable domain: DTGVSQNPRHKITKRGQNVTFRCDPISEHNRLYWYRQTLGQGPEFLTYFQNEAQLEKSRLLSDRFSAERPKGSFSTLEIQRTEQGDSAMYLCASSPRGLGANVLTFGAGSRLTVL.